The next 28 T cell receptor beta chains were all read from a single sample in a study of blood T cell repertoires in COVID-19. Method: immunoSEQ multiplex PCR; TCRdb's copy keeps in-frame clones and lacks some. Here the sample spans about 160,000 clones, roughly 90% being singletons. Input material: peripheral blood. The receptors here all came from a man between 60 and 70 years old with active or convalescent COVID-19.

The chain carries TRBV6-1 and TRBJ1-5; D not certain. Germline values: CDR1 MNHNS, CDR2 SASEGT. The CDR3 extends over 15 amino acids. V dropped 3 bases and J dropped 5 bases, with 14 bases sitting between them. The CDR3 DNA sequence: TGTGCCAGCAGTGATAATTTTAGAGCTCATCAGCCCCAGCATTTT. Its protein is CASSDNFRAHQPQHF.

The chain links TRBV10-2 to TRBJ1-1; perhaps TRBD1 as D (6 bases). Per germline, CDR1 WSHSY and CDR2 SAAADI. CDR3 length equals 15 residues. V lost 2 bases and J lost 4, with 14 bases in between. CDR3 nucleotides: TGCGCCAGCAGTGAGCCCACAGGGTTAGTCACTGAAGCTTTCTTT. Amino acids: CASSEPTGLVTEAFF.

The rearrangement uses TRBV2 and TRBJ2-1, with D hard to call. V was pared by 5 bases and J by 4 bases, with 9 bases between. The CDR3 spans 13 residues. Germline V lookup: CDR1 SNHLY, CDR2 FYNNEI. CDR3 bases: TGTGCCAGCAGTCGATACGGGTACAATGAGCAGTTCTTC. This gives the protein CASSRYGYNEQFF.

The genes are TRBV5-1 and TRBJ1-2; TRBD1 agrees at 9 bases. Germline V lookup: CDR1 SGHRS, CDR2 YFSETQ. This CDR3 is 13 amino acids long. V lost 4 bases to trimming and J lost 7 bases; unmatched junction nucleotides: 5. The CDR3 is CASSPGQGSGYTF. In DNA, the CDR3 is TGCGCCAGCAGCCCGGGACAGGGAAGTGGCTACACCTTC.

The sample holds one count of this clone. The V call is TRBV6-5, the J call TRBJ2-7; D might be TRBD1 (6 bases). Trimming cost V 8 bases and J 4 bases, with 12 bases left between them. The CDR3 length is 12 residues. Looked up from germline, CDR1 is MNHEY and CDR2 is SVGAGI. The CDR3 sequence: CASVSGAYEQYF. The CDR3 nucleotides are TGTGCCAGCGTCTCAGGGGCGTACGAGCAGTACTTC.

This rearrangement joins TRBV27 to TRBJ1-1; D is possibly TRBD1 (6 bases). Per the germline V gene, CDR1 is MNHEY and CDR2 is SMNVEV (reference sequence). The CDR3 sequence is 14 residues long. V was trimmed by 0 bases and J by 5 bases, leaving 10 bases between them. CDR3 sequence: CASSLSRGGTEAFF. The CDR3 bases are TGTGCCAGCAGTTTATCGAGGGGGGGGACTGAAGCTTTCTTT.

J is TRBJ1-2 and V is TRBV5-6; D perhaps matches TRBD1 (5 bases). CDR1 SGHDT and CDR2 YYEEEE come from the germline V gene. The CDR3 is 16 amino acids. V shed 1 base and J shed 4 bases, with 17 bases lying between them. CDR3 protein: CASSLFGQQAFYGYTF. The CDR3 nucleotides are TGTGCCAGCAGCTTGTTCGGACAACAGGCCTTCTATGGCTACACCTTC.

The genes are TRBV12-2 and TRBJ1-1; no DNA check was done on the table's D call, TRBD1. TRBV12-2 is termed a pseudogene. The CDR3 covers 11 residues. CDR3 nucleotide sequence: TGTGCAAGTCGCTTCAGAACTGAAGCTTTCTTT. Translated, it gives CASRFRTEAFF.

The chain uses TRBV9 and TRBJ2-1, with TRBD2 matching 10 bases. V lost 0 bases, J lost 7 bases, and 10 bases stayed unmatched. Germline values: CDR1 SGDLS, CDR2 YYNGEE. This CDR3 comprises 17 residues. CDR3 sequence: CASSVDPAGGPLNEQFF. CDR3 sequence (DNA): TGTGCCAGCAGCGTAGACCCAGCGGGAGGGCCATTGAATGAGCAGTTCTTC.

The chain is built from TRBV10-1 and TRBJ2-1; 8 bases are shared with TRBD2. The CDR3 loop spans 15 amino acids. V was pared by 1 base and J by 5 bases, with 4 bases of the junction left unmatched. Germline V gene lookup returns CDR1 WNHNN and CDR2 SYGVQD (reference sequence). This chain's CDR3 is CASSEFSGANNEQFF. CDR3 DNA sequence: TGCGCCAGCAGTGAGTTTAGCGGGGCGAACAATGAGCAGTTCTTC.

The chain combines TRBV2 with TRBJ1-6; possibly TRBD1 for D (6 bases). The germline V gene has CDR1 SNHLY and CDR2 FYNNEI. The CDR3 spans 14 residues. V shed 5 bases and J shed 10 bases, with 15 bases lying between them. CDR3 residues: CASSTQTGSSPLHF. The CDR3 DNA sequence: TGTGCCAGCAGTACTCAGACAGGTTCCTCACCCCTCCACTTT.

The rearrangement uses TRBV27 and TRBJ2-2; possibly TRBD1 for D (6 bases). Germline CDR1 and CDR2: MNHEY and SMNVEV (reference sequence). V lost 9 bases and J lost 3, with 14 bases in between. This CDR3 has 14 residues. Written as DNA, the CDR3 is TGTGCCAGTACCGACAGGCTGGACACCGGGGAGCTGTTTTTT. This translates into CASTDRLDTGELFF.

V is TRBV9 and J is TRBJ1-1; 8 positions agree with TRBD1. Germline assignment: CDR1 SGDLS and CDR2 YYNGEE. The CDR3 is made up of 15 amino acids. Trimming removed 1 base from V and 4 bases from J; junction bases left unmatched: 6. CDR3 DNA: TGTGCCAGCAGCGTACAGACAGGGGAGGGCACTGAAGCTTTCTTT. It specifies CASSVQTGEGTEAFF.

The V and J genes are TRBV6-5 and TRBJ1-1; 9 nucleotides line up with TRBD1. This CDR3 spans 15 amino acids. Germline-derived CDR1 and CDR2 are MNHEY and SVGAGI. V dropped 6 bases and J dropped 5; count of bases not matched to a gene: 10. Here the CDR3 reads CASSQDRGSGTEAFF. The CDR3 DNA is TGTGCCAGCAGCCAAGACAGGGGGAGTGGGACTGAAGCTTTCTTT.

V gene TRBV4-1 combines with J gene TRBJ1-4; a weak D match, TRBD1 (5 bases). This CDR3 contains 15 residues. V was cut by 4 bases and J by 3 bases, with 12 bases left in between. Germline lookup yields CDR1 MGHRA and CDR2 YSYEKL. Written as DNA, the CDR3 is TGCGCCAGCAGCCGGTCCAGGGTTGCTAATGAAAAACTGTTTTTT. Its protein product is CASSRSRVANEKLFF.

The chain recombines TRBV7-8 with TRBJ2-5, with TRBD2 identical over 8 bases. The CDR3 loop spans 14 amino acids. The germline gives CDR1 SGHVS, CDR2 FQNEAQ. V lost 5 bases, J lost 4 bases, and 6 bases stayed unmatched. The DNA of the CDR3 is TGTGCCAGCAGCCCGCGAACTAGCGGAGAGACCCAGTACTTC. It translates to CASSPRTSGETQYF. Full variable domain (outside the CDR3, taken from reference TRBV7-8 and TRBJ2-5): GAGVSQSPRYKVAKRGQDVALRCDPISGHVSLFWYQQALGQGPEFLTYFQNEAQLDKSGLPSDRFFAERPEGSVSTLKIQRTQQEDSAVYLCASSPRTSGETQYFGPGTRLLVL.

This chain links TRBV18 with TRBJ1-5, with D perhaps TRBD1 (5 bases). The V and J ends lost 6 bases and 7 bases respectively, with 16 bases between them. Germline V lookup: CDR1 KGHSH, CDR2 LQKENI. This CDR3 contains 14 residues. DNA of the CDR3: TGTGCCAGCTCCTCCGGGTCTAGGGGACAGCCCCAGCATTTT. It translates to CASSSGSRGQPQHF.

The chain's CDR3 is CASSRDRERQFF. CDR3 coding DNA: TGTGCCAGCAGCCGGGACAGGGAACGGCAGTTCTTC. This rearrangement joins TRBV2 to TRBJ2-1; TRBD1 agrees at 9 bases. Germline V gene data show CDR1 as SNHLY and CDR2 as FYNNEI. This CDR3 contains 12 residues. The trim removed 6 bases at V and 12 bases at J, leaving 6 bases unmatched.

The CDR3 DNA is TGTGCCAGCAGAGGACAGATCTACGAGCAGTACTTC. Amino acid sequence: CASRGQIYEQYF. J is TRBJ2-7 and V is TRBV2; D possibly corresponds to TRBD1 (6 bases). CDR3 length: 12 residues. V shed 6 bases and J shed 3 bases, with 9 bases lying between them. CDR1 and CDR2 (germline): SNHLY, FYNNEI.

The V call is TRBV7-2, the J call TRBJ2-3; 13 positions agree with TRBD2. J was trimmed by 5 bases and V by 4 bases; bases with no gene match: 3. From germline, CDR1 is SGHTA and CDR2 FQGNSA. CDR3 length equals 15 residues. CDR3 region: CASSSTSGGEDTQYF. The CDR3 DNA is TGTGCCAGCAGCTCTACTAGCGGGGGGGAAGATACGCAGTATTTT.

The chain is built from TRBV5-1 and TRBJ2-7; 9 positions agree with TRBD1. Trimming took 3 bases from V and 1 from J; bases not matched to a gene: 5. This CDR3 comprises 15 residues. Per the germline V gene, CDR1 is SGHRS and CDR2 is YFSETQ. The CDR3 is CASSYRQGGSYEQYF. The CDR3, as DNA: TGCGCCAGCAGCTACAGACAGGGGGGATCCTACGAGCAGTACTTC.

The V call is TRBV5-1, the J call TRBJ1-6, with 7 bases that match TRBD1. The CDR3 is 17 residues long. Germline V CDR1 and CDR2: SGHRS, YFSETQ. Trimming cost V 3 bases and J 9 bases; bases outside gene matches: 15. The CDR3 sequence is CASSSQGVLKLSSPLHF. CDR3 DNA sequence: TGCGCCAGCAGCTCGCAGGGGGTTTTGAAGTTGAGTTCACCCCTCCACTTT.

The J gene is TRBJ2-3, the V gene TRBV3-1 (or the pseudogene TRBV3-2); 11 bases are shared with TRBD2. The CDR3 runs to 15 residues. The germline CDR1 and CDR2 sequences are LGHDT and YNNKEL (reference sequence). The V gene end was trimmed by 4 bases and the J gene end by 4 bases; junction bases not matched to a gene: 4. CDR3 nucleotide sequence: TGTGCCAGCAGCCTAGCGGGAGGGTCGGCAGATACGCAGTATTTT. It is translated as CASSLAGGSADTQYF.

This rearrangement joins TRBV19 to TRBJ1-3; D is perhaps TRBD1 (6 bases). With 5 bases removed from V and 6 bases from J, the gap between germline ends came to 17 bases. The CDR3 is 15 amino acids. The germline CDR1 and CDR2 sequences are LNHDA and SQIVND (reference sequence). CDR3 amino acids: CASSSSSTGSNTIYF. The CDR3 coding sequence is TGTGCCAGTAGTTCCTCCTCGACAGGATCAAACACCATATATTTT.

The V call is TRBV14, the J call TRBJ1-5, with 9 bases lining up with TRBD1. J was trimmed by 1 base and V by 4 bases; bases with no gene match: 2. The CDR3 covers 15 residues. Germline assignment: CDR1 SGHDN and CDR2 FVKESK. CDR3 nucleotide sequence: TGTGCCAGCAGCCCGGACAGGGGAAGCAATCAGCCCCAGCATTTT. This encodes CASSPDRGSNQPQHF.

CDR3 residues: CASSIARRSSYNSPLHF. DNA of the CDR3: TGTGCCAGTAGTATAGCCAGGAGGAGCTCCTATAATTCACCCCTCCACTTT. This chain joins TRBV19 and TRBJ1-6; D uncertain. V dropped 1 base and J dropped 0 bases, with 10 bases sitting between them. The CDR3 sequence is 17 residues long. Germline V gene lookup returns CDR1 LNHDA and CDR2 SQIVND (reference sequence).

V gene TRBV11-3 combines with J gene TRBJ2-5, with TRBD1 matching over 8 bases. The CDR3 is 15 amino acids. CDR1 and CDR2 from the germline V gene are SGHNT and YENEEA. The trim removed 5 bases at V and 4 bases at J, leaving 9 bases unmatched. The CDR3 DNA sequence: TGTGCCAGCAGCACCTCCGGGACAGGTCCAGAGACCCAGTACTTC. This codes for CASSTSGTGPETQYF.

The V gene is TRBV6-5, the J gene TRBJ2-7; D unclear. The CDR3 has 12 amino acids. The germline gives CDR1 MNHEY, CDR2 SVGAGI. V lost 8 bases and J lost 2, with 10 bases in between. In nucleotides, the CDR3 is TGTGCCAGCTCCAGGCAACCCTACGAGCAGTACTTC. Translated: CASSRQPYEQYF.